Below, 30 T cell receptor beta chains from the same sample are listed, as sequenced in a study of liver allograft versus peripheral blood T cells. The overall study: Peripheral blood of the recipients supplied T cell receptor repertoires that were compared with those in transplanted livers.

Each CDR3 protein is one row after TCRdb ran MiXCR on the reads. The sample has approximately 6,800 distinct CDR3 sequences; around a sixth are singletons. These receptors were collected from a human patient who had a liver transplant. The T cells may come from the graft donor.

This clonotype is labeled as medium-sized (0.01 to 0.1%). This chain uses TRBV6-6 with TRBJ2-1, with D possibly being TRBD1 (6 bases). This CDR3 has 14 amino acids. V was shortened by 6 bases and J by 7 bases, with 16 bases between the two germline ends. CDR1 MNHNY and CDR2 SVGAGI come from the germline V gene (reference sequence). CDR3 sequence reads: CASRGNVQGNEQFF. The DNA of the CDR3 is TGTGCCAGCAGGGGGAATGTACAGGGAAATGAGCAGTTCTTC.

CDR3 in DNA: TGTGCCTGGAGTGGCAATTCACCCCTCCACTTT. Amino acid sequence: CAWSGNSPLHF. The chain links TRBV30 to TRBJ1-6; D is uncertain. Germline V gene sequence: CDR1 GTSNPN, CDR2 SVGIG (reference sequence). The germline V and J ends were trimmed by 1 base and 7 bases, with 2 bases remaining between them. The CDR3 runs 11 residues.

This clonotype qualifies as medium-sized. The rearrangement uses TRBV6-6 and TRBJ2-2; maybe TRBD1 (6 bases). Germline V lookup: CDR1 MNHNY, CDR2 SVGAGI (reference sequence). The CDR3 has 14 residues. The V gene lost 8 bases and the J gene lost 0 bases, with 10 bases spanning the gap. CDR3 sequence reads: CASLTGTNTGELFF. CDR3 nucleotides: TGTGCCAGCCTAACAGGGACGAACACCGGGGAGCTGTTTTTT.

By share of the sample, this clonotype is medium-sized. This chain joins TRBV6-5 and TRBJ2-1; 7 bases align to TRBD1. The V and J ends lost 6 bases and 3 bases, in that order; junction bases with no gene match: 5. CDR3 length: 14 amino acids. Germline-derived CDR1 and CDR2 are MNHEY and SVGAGI. CDR3 amino acids: CASRRQGDYNEQFF. Here the CDR3 DNA reads TGTGCCAGCAGACGACAGGGAGACTACAATGAGCAGTTCTTC.

This clonotype is labeled as medium-sized (0.01 to 0.1%). J is TRBJ2-7 and V is TRBV18; perhaps D is TRBD1 or TRBD2 (6 bases each). The CDR3 loop spans 15 amino acids. V dropped 3 bases and J dropped 5 bases, with 17 bases sitting between them. Per the germline V gene, CDR1 is KGHSH and CDR2 is LQKENI. This CDR3 reads CASSPRGGGWNEQYF. CDR3 DNA: TGTGCCAGCTCACCCCGAGGAGGGGGTTGGAACGAGCAGTACTTC. The entire variable domain, with the rest obtained from reference TRBV18 and TRBJ2-7, is as follows: NAGVMQNPRHLVRRRGQEARLRCSPMKGHSHVYWYRQLPEEGLKFMVYLQKENIIDESGMPKERFSAEFPKEGPSILRIQQVVRGDSAAYFCASSPRGGGWNEQYFGPGTRLTVT.

By share of the sample, this clonotype is medium-sized. The CDR3 region has the DNA TGTGCCAGTAGACCGCGGACTACCCAAAGGAATGAGCAGTTCTTC. Its translation is CASRPRTTQRNEQFF. The chain has TRBV19 and TRBJ2-1; possible D gene TRBD2, 6 bases. The CDR3 sequence is 15 residues long. The ends were cut back, 6 bases at V and 7 bases at J, with 19 bases in the middle. The germline CDR1 and CDR2 sequences are LNHDA and SQIVND (reference sequence). Together with reference TRBV19 and TRBJ2-1, the CDR3 gives the full variable domain: DGGITQSPKYLFRKEGQNVTLSCEQNLNHDAMYWYRQDPGQGLRLIYYSQIVNDFQKGDIAEGYSVSREKKESFPLTVTSAQKNPTAFYLCASRPRTTQRNEQFFGPGTRLTVL.

The gene calls are TRBV9 and TRBJ2-7; 8 nucleotides line up with TRBD2. From germline, CDR1 is SGDLS and CDR2 YYNGEE. V was clipped by 4 bases and J by 0 bases; unmatched bases: 6. There are 15 residues in the CDR3. The CDR3 loop reads CASSPQAGASYEQYF. The CDR3 nucleotides read TGTGCCAGCAGCCCACAAGCGGGGGCCTCCTACGAGCAGTACTTC.

V gene TRBV25-1 combines with J gene TRBJ1-2, with 8 bases fitting TRBD1. The CDR3 runs 12 residues. V gave up 9 bases and J gave up 7 bases; unmatched junction bases: 7. CDR1 and CDR2 from the germline V gene are MGHDK and SYGVNS. Written as DNA, the CDR3 is TGTGCCAGTCAGACAGGGGATCTTGGCTACACCTTC. Residues: CASQTGDLGYTF.

Ten or more counts support this clonotype. The chain employs TRBV12-3 or TRBV12-4 and TRBJ1-1, with D possibly being TRBD1 (5 bases). The CDR3 totals 12 residues. V lost 4 bases and J lost 4, with 7 bases in between. The CDR3: CASSSQVTEAFF. Written as DNA, the CDR3 is TGTGCCAGCAGTTCACAGGTCACTGAAGCTTTCTTT.

The chain combines TRBV20-1 with TRBJ2-3; TRBD2 matches at 13 bases. This CDR3 contains 17 residues. Germline-derived CDR1 and CDR2 are DFQATT and SNEGSKA (reference sequence). V lost 5 bases and J lost 0; bases outside the gene matches: 8. CDR3 coding DNA: TGCAGTGCTGCGCCGGGACTAGCGGGGACAAGCACAGATACGCAGTATTTT. Translating gives CSAAPGLAGTSTDTQYF.

The chain's CDR3 is CASSRGGGSDTQYF. The CDR3 coding sequence is TGTGCCAGCAGCAGGGGGGGGGGATCAGATACGCAGTATTTT. This sequence joins TRBV11-3 and TRBJ2-3; D perhaps matches TRBD2 (7 bases). V lost 5 bases to trimming and J lost 4 bases, with 13 bases between them. CDR3 length: 14 amino acids. CDR1 and CDR2 from the germline V gene are SGHNT and YENEEA.

This clonotype has only a few counts. This chain connects TRBV18 to TRBJ2-1; 10 bases line up with TRBD1. V lost 3 bases to trimming and J lost 4 bases; unmatched junction nucleotides: 21. In germline, CDR1 is KGHSH, CDR2 LQKENI. The CDR3 sequence is 21 residues long. Here the CDR3 reads CASSPGRGTGVYSGHYNEQFF. CDR3 sequence (DNA): TGTGCCAGCTCACCGGGGAGAGGGACAGGGGTTTACAGCGGTCATTACAATGAGCAGTTCTTC.

This clonotype was detected only a few times. The chain uses TRBV27 and TRBJ2-7; D might be TRBD1 (7 bases). CDR1 is MNHEY and CDR2 is SMNVEV in the germline V gene (reference sequence). V lost 4 bases to trimming and J lost 3 bases, with 13 bases between them. CDR3 length: 14 amino acids. The CDR3 nucleotides read TGTGCCAGCAGTTCGGACAGGACTAACTACGAGCAGTACTTC. Translating gives CASSSDRTNYEQYF.

In its sample, this clonotype ranks as medium-sized (0.01 to 0.1%). V and J are TRBV28 and TRBJ2-7; D uncertain. The V end lost 8 bases, the J end lost 3 bases, and 11 bases lay between the germline ends. Germline assignment: CDR1 MDHEN and CDR2 SYDVKM. There are 12 residues in the CDR3. The CDR3 nucleotides are TGTGCCAGCCGTAGGGCGAACTACGAGCAGTACTTC. Its translation: CASRRANYEQYF.

A few counts support this clonotype. This chain links TRBV20-1 with TRBJ1-3, with D possibly matching TRBD1 (6 bases). The V end was cut by 1 base, the J end by 4 bases, with 17 bases between. Germline CDR1 reads DFQATT; CDR2 reads SNEGSKA (reference sequence). The CDR3 is 16 amino acids. The CDR3 DNA is TGCAGTGCTAGAGTTAAGAACAGGGCTACGGGAAACACCATATATTTT. It is translated as CSARVKNRATGNTIYF.

By its share, this clonotype is medium-sized (0.01 to 0.1%). For the CDR3, the DNA is TGTGCCAGCAGTTACTCGTGGACTAGCGGGGGATCCTACAATGAGCAGTTCTTC. Amino acid sequence: CASSYSWTSGGSYNEQFF. This chain uses TRBV6-5 with TRBJ2-1; 13 bases agree with TRBD2. This CDR3 is built from 18 residues. Germline V gene data show CDR1 as MNHEY and CDR2 as SVGAGI. V shed 0 bases and J 1 base; nucleotides not matched to a gene: 3.

This clonotype turned up a few times. The V gene is TRBV19, the J gene TRBJ1-5; 8 bases are shared with TRBD1. V shed 4 bases, J shed 1 base, and the junction held 9 bases outside the gene matches. The CDR3 sequence is 17 residues long. Germline CDR1 and CDR2: LNHDA and SQIVND (reference sequence). The CDR3 DNA reads TGTGCCAGTAGTAGGGGACAGGCCCTTCCCAGCAATCAGCCCCAGCATTTT. Translation: CASSRGQALPSNQPQHF.

This clonotype ranks as medium-sized. The chain employs TRBV6-1 and TRBJ1-4; tentative D call: TRBD1 (5 bases). Per germline, CDR1 MNHNS and CDR2 SASEGT. V lost 8 bases to trimming and J lost 8 bases, with 12 bases between them. This CDR3 is 12 amino acids long. The CDR3 DNA follows: TGTGCCAGCGGGGTCTACAGGGAAAAACTGTTTTTT. It codes for CASGVYREKLFF.

This clonotype counts as medium-sized. Relative to the germline gene, one junction end is altered; a read error may explain this. The chain links TRBV27 to TRBJ1-6; no firm D call. CDR1 and CDR2 (germline): MNHEY, SMNVEV (reference sequence). The CDR3 totals 15 residues. This CDR3 reads CASSPAGVTNSPLHF. The DNA of the CDR3 is TGTGCCAGCAGTCCCGCCGGGGTTACCAATTCGCCCCTCCACTTT.

This clonotype turned up a few times. The rearrangement uses TRBV7-9 and TRBJ1-1; TRBD1 might be the D (5 bases). Trimming removed 10 bases at V and 2 bases at J, with 17 bases between. The CDR3 extends over 14 amino acids. Germline CDR1 is SEHNR and CDR2 is FQNEAQ (reference sequence). CDR3: CATAMAGTNTEAFF. The DNA of the CDR3 is TGTGCCACCGCCATGGCAGGGACTAACACTGAAGCTTTCTTT.

In its sample, this clonotype ranks as medium-sized. The V call is TRBV6-5, the J call TRBJ2-7, with D unresolved. There are 11 residues in the CDR3. Germline V gene sequence: CDR1 MNHEY, CDR2 SVGAGI. V was cut by 5 bases and J by 6 bases, with 8 bases left in between. DNA of the CDR3: TGTGCCAGCAGTCATACTGGCGAGCAGTACTTC. Protein: CASSHTGEQYF.

By sample fraction, this clonotype is medium-sized (0.01 to 0.1%). The chain is built from TRBV6-2 or TRBV6-3 and TRBJ2-3; 7 bases map to TRBD2. Germline V gene data show CDR1 as MNHEY and CDR2 as SVGEGT. This CDR3 is built from 18 residues. J was trimmed by 6 bases and V by 0 bases; bases with no gene match: 15. CDR3 coding DNA: TGTGCCAGCAGTTACTCAAGGTCGTCGGGAGGAAGGGCGGATACGCAGTATTTT. Its translation: CASSYSRSSGGRADTQYF.

Within the sample, this clonotype is medium-sized. The V call is TRBV6-5, the J call TRBJ1-3; 7 nucleotides align to TRBD1. After removal of 2 bases from V and 3 bases from J, the junction contained 4 bases not matched to a gene. The CDR3 spans 15 residues. CDR1 is MNHEY, CDR2 SVGAGI, per germline. CDR3 sequence reads: CASSYEGADGNTIYF. The DNA for the CDR3 is TGTGCCAGCAGTTACGAGGGGGCGGATGGAAACACCATATATTTT.

This clonotype is medium-sized in the sample. This sequence joins TRBV6-5 and TRBJ2-6; D may be TRBD1 (6 bases). Germline values: CDR1 MNHEY, CDR2 SVGAGI. The CDR3 is 16 residues long. The V end lost 6 bases, the J end lost 2 bases, and 14 bases lay between the germline ends. CDR3 amino acids: CASSEWAGAGANVLTF. CDR3 DNA: TGTGCCAGCAGCGAGTGGGCAGGGGCTGGGGCCAACGTCCTGACTTTC.

This clonotype was recorded once. The chain has TRBV19 and TRBJ1-2; TRBD1 agrees at 7 bases. Germline-derived CDR1 and CDR2 are LNHDA and SQIVND (reference sequence). The CDR3 spans 13 residues. With 5 bases clipped from V and 8 bases from J, the junction kept 8 bases outside the gene matches. CDR3 sequence: CASSDGQGVGYTF. In nucleotides, the CDR3 is TGTGCCAGTAGTGATGGGCAGGGGGTAGGCTACACCTTC.

This clonotype is labeled medium-sized. CDR3 loop: CASSPSPGQGYGYTF. For the CDR3, the DNA is TGTGCCAGCAGCCCTAGTCCGGGACAGGGTTATGGCTACACCTTC. The gene calls are TRBV5-6 and TRBJ1-2; TRBD1 matches 9 bases. Losses at the gene ends were 4 bases for V and 5 bases for J; bases not matched to a gene: 9. This CDR3 region has 15 residues. Germline-derived CDR1 and CDR2 are SGHDT and YYEEEE.

By sample share, this clonotype is medium-sized. V gene TRBV19 combines with J gene TRBJ1-2, with TRBD1 identical over 11 bases. The CDR3 spans 13 residues. Germline CDR1 LNHDA, CDR2 SQIVND (reference sequence). The trim removed 10 bases at V and 5 bases at J, leaving 6 bases unmatched. DNA of the CDR3: TGTGCCACACACCGGGACAGGGGGTATGGCTACACCTTC. This sequence encodes CATHRDRGYGYTF.

This rearrangement joins TRBV20-1 to TRBJ2-5; 12 nucleotides align to TRBD2. This CDR3 comprises 14 residues. The junction had 4 bases not matched to a gene; V was cut back by 6 bases and J by 2 bases. The germline CDR1 and CDR2 sequences are DFQATT and SNEGSKA (reference sequence). Here the CDR3 reads CSALLAGGQETQYF. The CDR3 DNA sequence: TGCAGTGCACTTCTAGCGGGGGGGCAAGAGACCCAGTACTTC.

This clonotype was seen a handful of times. The rearrangement joins TRBV29-1 to TRBJ1-1; a weak D match, TRBD1 (6 bases). V shed 4 bases and J shed 6 bases, with 15 bases lying between them. Germline CDR1 is SQVTM and CDR2 is ANQGSEA. This CDR3 region has 13 residues. The CDR3 loop is CSVGGGGTAEAFF. The DNA of the CDR3 is TGCAGCGTTGGTGGAGGGGGTACCGCTGAAGCTTTCTTT.

This clonotype is deemed medium-sized. V usage is TRBV19 and J usage is TRBJ1-5; TRBD1 aligns across 7 bases. The CDR3 loop spans 16 amino acids. CDR1 is LNHDA and CDR2 is SQIVND in the germline V gene (reference sequence). Unmatched junction bases numbered 12, after V lost 3 bases and J lost 7 bases. The CDR3 sequence is CASSIWGSGGNQPQHF. The CDR3 nucleotides read TGTGCCAGTAGTATTTGGGGATCAGGGGGTAACCAGCCCCAGCATTTT.